One sample yielded the 14 T cell receptor beta chains listed below, sequenced in a study of blood T cell repertoires in COVID-19. This table comes from immunoSEQ multiplex PCR, and its TCRdb copy is limited to in-frame clones, with some not included. The sample records over 45,000 clones, roughly 89% being singletons. Sequenced material: peripheral blood. The receptor set was obtained from a woman of 80 years or more with acute or convalescent COVID-19.

The V gene is TRBV18, the J gene TRBJ2-2, with 8 bases identical to TRBD1. The CDR3 has 16 residues. Germline CDR1 KGHSH, CDR2 LQKENI. V shed 6 bases, J shed 0 bases, and the junction held 6 bases outside the gene matches. As DNA, the CDR3 is TGTGCCAGCTCCCTCGGACAGGGTTCGAACACCGGGGAGCTGTTTTTT. It translates to CASSLGQGSNTGELFF.

This CDR3 reads CASSQVPLDRGGQPQHF. CDR3 nucleotide sequence: TGCGCCAGCAGCCAAGTCCCATTAGACAGGGGAGGACAGCCCCAGCATTTT. V gene TRBV4-1 combines with J gene TRBJ1-5, with 8 bases lining up with TRBD1. Germline V lookup: CDR1 MGHRA, CDR2 YSYEKL. V dropped 1 base and J dropped 7; count of bases not matched to a gene: 12. The CDR3 sequence is 17 residues long.

The chain couples TRBV2 to TRBJ2-7; maybe TRBD1 (6 bases). Germline CDR1 SNHLY, CDR2 FYNNEI. The CDR3 consists of 14 residues. The V end was cut by 9 bases, the J end by 4 bases, with 19 bases between. Here the CDR3 DNA reads TGTGCCAGTGGGGGCGGGCAGGGTCGGTACGAGCAGTACTTC. It encodes CASGGGQGRYEQYF.

This sequence joins TRBV11-2 and TRBJ1-6, with D possibly matching TRBD1 (5 bases). The CDR3 loop spans 13 amino acids. The germline V gene encodes CDR1 SGHAT and CDR2 FQNNGV. The germline V and J ends were trimmed by 5 bases and 8 bases, with 10 bases remaining between them. The DNA for the CDR3 is TGTGCCAGCAGCACCGGGGGAGATTCACCCCTCCACTTT. The encoded protein is CASSTGGDSPLHF.

Here the CDR3 reads CASSSRQGEGTWSEKLFF. CDR3 DNA: TGTGCCAGCAGCTCCCGACAGGGAGAAGGGACGTGGAGTGAAAAACTGTTTTTT. The chain is built from TRBV7-9 and TRBJ1-4; TRBD1 agrees at 7 bases. There are 18 residues in the CDR3. CDR1 is SEHNR and CDR2 is FQNEAQ in the germline V gene (reference sequence). V lost 4 bases and J lost 7; bases outside the gene matches: 18. Full variable domain (rest looked up from reference TRBV7-9 and TRBJ1-4): DTGVSQNPRHKITKRGQNVTFRCDPISEHNRLYWYRQTLGQGPEFLTYFQNEAQLEKSRLLSDRFSAERPKGSFSTLEIQRTEQGDSAMYLCASSSRQGEGTWSEKLFFGSGTQLSVL.

This sequence joins TRBV3-1 (or the pseudogene TRBV3-2) and TRBJ2-2, with D possibly matching TRBD1 (6 bases). V lost 6 bases and J 0 bases, leaving 11 bases between the germline ends. The CDR3 extends over 15 amino acids. Germline V gene lookup returns CDR1 LGHDT and CDR2 YNNKEL (reference sequence). This CDR3 is CASRPQGSNTGELFF. DNA of the CDR3: TGTGCCAGCAGGCCACAGGGTTCGAACACCGGGGAGCTGTTTTTT.

This sequence joins TRBV19 and TRBJ2-1, with D perhaps matching TRBD2 (5 bases). Germline V lookup: CDR1 LNHDA, CDR2 SQIVND (reference sequence). Trimming took 4 bases from V and 0 from J, leaving 13 bases between them. The CDR3 has 16 residues. CDR3 sequence: CASSTSRASSYNEQFF. DNA for the CDR3: TGTGCCAGTAGTACGTCGAGGGCGAGCTCCTACAATGAGCAGTTCTTC.

The chain combines TRBV6-6 with TRBJ1-2, with TRBD1 matching over 9 bases. The CDR3 contains 14 residues. The V gene's germline CDR1 is MNHNY and CDR2 SVGAGI (reference sequence). With V trimmed by 6 bases and J by 8 bases, 10 bases remained unmatched. The CDR3: CASSLDRGGDGYTF. In DNA form, the CDR3 reads TGTGCCAGCAGCTTGGACAGGGGCGGAGACGGCTACACCTTC.

This clone was recorded only once. The genes are TRBV19 and TRBJ2-2; 10 nucleotides agree with TRBD1. Germline V gene sequence: CDR1 LNHDA, CDR2 SQIVND (reference sequence). Trimming removed 4 bases from V and 3 bases from J; junction bases left unmatched: 2. The CDR3 spans 15 residues. The CDR3: CASSSGQGDTGELFF. Here the CDR3 DNA reads TGTGCCAGTAGTAGTGGACAGGGGGACACCGGGGAGCTGTTTTTT.

The chain joins TRBV3-1 (or the pseudogene TRBV3-2) to TRBJ1-5, with no clear D. The CDR3 runs 13 residues. CDR1 is LGHDT and CDR2 is YNNKEL in the germline V gene (reference sequence). Trimming left V 5 bases short and J 3 bases short, with 8 bases between. The CDR3 reads CASSTGPNQPQHF. Here the CDR3 DNA reads TGTGCCAGCAGCACGGGTCCCAATCAGCCCCAGCATTTT.

The chain couples TRBV2 to TRBJ2-5, with no clear D. This CDR3 comprises 14 residues. CDR1 and CDR2 (germline): SNHLY, FYNNEI. Deletions cut 4 bases from V and 2 bases from J, with 11 bases between. The CDR3 region is CASSGGTLQETQYF. CDR3 sequence (DNA): TGTGCCAGCAGTGGTGGCACCCTGCAAGAGACCCAGTACTTC.

The V and J genes are TRBV5-1 and TRBJ2-3, with D unresolved. The CDR3 has 14 residues. The germline V gene has CDR1 SGHRS and CDR2 YFSETQ. Trimming took off 4 bases at V and 1 base at J, with 10 bases between the two ends. CDR3 in amino acids: CASSPPTGTDTQYF. The CDR3 DNA is TGCGCCAGCAGCCCACCCACGGGCACAGATACGCAGTATTTT.

The genes are TRBV6-5 and TRBJ1-1; no clear D gene. From germline, CDR1 is MNHEY and CDR2 SVGAGI. V lost 7 bases and J 0 bases, leaving 12 bases between the germline ends. This CDR3 region has 14 residues. CDR3 protein: CASTSGSMNTEAFF. The DNA of the CDR3 is TGTGCCAGCACCTCCGGGTCCATGAACACTGAAGCTTTCTTT.

This chain links TRBV6-5 with TRBJ1-1; D might be TRBD1 (6 bases). The germline V gene encodes CDR1 MNHEY and CDR2 SVGAGI. V lost 8 bases and J 6 bases, leaving 19 bases between the germline ends. There are 14 residues in the CDR3. CDR3 protein: CASAAGGQGSEAFF. Written as DNA, the CDR3 is TGTGCCAGCGCGGCGGGGGGGCAGGGCTCTGAAGCTTTCTTT.